One and the same sample provided the 30 T cell receptor beta chains below, sequenced in a study of CD8+ T cells in alopecia areata. Extracted RNA was reverse transcribed into cDNA, the sequencing template. The data were produced by immunoSEQ multiplex PCR, yet TCRdb's version contains in-frame clones alone and is incomplete. The sample has some 220,000 clones, about 57% seen once. Treatment given: oral pan-JAK inhibitor, 5-10 mg twice daily. The sequenced sample was CD4+ T cells sorted from blood, obtained at week 4, from a patient treated with tofacitinib. The receptor source for this set is a human donor with alopecia areata.

In its sample, this clone was seen once. The chain employs TRBV30 and TRBJ1-1; unclear D gene. Germline lookup yields CDR1 GTSNPN and CDR2 SVGIG (reference sequence). V shed 2 bases and J shed 1 base, with 8 bases lying between them. The CDR3 totals 13 residues. CDR3 residues: CAWSTEWNTEAFF. The DNA of the CDR3 is TGTGCCTGGAGTACCGAGTGGAACACTGAAGCTTTCTTT.

The chain carries TRBV30 and TRBJ2-1, with D uncertain. CDR1 is GTSNPN, CDR2 SVGIG, per germline (reference sequence). V dropped 2 bases and J dropped 2 bases, with 16 bases sitting between them. The CDR3 sequence is 16 residues long. CDR3 sequence reads: CAWSSYWAETYNEQFF. The CDR3 bases are TGTGCCTGGAGTTCATACTGGGCAGAAACCTACAATGAGCAGTTCTTC.

The table lists this clone with a few counts. J is TRBJ2-7 and V is TRBV10-2; perhaps TRBD1 as D (5 bases). The CDR3 spans 12 residues. V lost 2 bases, J lost 6 bases, and 8 bases lay in between. Germline loops: CDR1 WSHSY, CDR2 SAAADI. The CDR3 spells CASSEGQGEQYF. The CDR3 region has the DNA TGCGCCAGCAGTGAGGGGCAGGGCGAGCAGTACTTC.

The V call is TRBV30, the J call TRBJ2-7, with 7 nucleotides matching TRBD1. V was pared by 2 bases and J by 1 base, with 14 bases of the junction left unmatched. The CDR3 runs to 17 residues. Germline values: CDR1 GTSNPN, CDR2 SVGIG (reference sequence). Here the CDR3 DNA reads TGTGCCTGGAGTAACCCCTTTGCCGGGACAGCTTCCTACGAGCAGTACTTC. Translating gives CAWSNPFAGTASYEQYF. Filled out from reference TRBV30 and TRBJ2-7, the complete variable domain reads SQTIHQWPATLVQPVGSPLSLECTVEGTSNPNLYWYRQAAGRGLQLLFYSVGIGQISSEVPQNLSASRPQDRQFILSSKKLLLSDSGFYLCAWSNPFAGTASYEQYFGPGTRLTVT.

The J gene is TRBJ2-6, the V gene TRBV7-2, with TRBD1 matching 8 bases. This CDR3 is 17 amino acids long. With V trimmed by 5 bases and J by 3 bases, 9 bases remained unmatched. Germline CDR1 SGHTA, CDR2 FQGNSA. CDR3 sequence (DNA): TGTGCCAGCAGCGACCGGGACAGGAGGCGTGGGGCCAACGTCCTGACTTTC. Its translation: CASSDRDRRRGANVLTF.

This rearrangement joins TRBV13 to TRBJ2-5; 11 bases match TRBD2. This CDR3 comprises 16 residues. With V trimmed by 3 bases and J by 1 base, 4 bases remained unmatched. The germline gives CDR1 PRHDT, CDR2 FYEKMQ (reference sequence). CDR3 bases: TGTGCCAGCAGCTTCTATACTAGCGGGGGCCAAGAGACCCAGTACTTC. Encoded protein: CASSFYTSGGQETQYF.

This clone was observed a single time. The chain uses TRBV9 and TRBJ2-3; the match to TRBD2 covers 9 bases. The CDR3 runs to 14 residues. V lost 7 bases and J lost 2; bases outside the gene matches: 5. Per germline, CDR1 SGDLS and CDR2 YYNGEE. CDR3 sequence: CASGLAGNTDTQYF. Written as DNA, the CDR3 is TGTGCCAGCGGGCTAGCGGGGAACACAGATACGCAGTATTTT.

Only a few counts were recorded for this clone. V gene TRBV15 combines with J gene TRBJ2-7; TRBD1 aligns across 10 bases. There are 13 residues in the CDR3. From germline, CDR1 is LNHNV and CDR2 YYDKDF (reference sequence). V was pared by 5 bases and J by 7 bases, with 5 bases of the junction left unmatched. The CDR3 loop is CATSFGTGEEQYF. In nucleotides, the CDR3 is TGTGCCACCAGCTTCGGGACAGGGGAAGAGCAGTACTTC.

The rearrangement links TRBV6-6 to TRBJ2-3, with no clear D. There are 15 residues in the CDR3. Trimming removed 2 bases at V and 3 bases at J, with 12 bases between. Per germline, CDR1 MNHNY and CDR2 SVGAGI (reference sequence). Here the CDR3 reads CASSYGLVGTDTQYF. CDR3 in DNA: TGTGCCAGCAGTTACGGGCTAGTCGGTACAGATACGCAGTATTTT.

This clone has just a few counts. Other DNA sequences within the sample encode an identical CDR3. This chain uses TRBV29-1 with TRBJ2-7; D not certain. Germline values: CDR1 SQVTM, CDR2 ANQGSEA. V was shortened by 4 bases and J by 1 base, with 5 bases between the two germline ends. CDR3 length: 11 amino acids. The CDR3 reads CSVGSSYEQYF. Written as DNA, the CDR3 is TGCAGCGTTGGAAGTTCCTACGAGCAGTACTTC.

V and J are TRBV29-1 and TRBJ2-5; D is possibly TRBD1 or TRBD2 (5 bases each). The V end was cut by 3 bases, the J end by 7 bases, with 12 bases between. The CDR3 covers 12 residues. CDR1 is SQVTM and CDR2 is ANQGSEA in the germline V gene. This CDR3 is CSVEGTARTQYF. Here the CDR3 DNA reads TGCAGCGTTGAGGGGACCGCCCGGACCCAGTACTTC.

The chain combines TRBV2 with TRBJ2-7; 7 nucleotides align to TRBD1. V lost 5 bases to trimming and J lost 5 bases; unmatched junction nucleotides: 9. Germline CDR1 reads SNHLY; CDR2 reads FYNNEI. The CDR3 sequence is 14 residues long. CDR3 protein: CASSNDRARNEQYF. The CDR3 DNA reads TGTGCCAGCAGTAATGACAGGGCTAGGAACGAGCAGTACTTC.

Only one count was recorded for this clone. This sequence joins TRBV5-6 and TRBJ2-3; D remains ambiguous. Germline V gives CDR1 SGHDT, CDR2 YYEEEE. V was trimmed by 1 base and J by 2 bases, leaving 8 bases between them. This CDR3 has 14 amino acids. As DNA, the CDR3 is TGTGCCAGCAGCTTGCCCGAAATCACAGATACGCAGTATTTT. Amino acids: CASSLPEITDTQYF. Full variable domain (missing parts from reference TRBV5-6 and TRBJ2-3): DAGVTQSPTHLIKTRGQQVTLRCSPKSGHDTVSWYQQALGQGPQFIFQYYEEEERQRGNFPDRFSGHQFPNYSSELNVNALLLGDSALYLCASSLPEITDTQYFGPGTRLTVL.

CDR3: CASSVGGVGLNTEAFF. DNA of the CDR3: TGTGCCAGCAGCGTAGGGGGAGTGGGGTTGAACACTGAAGCTTTCTTT. This chain uses TRBV9 with TRBJ1-1; D not certain. Trimming pared 0 bases from V and 0 bases from J, leaving 12 bases between. This CDR3 contains 16 residues. In germline, CDR1 is SGDLS, CDR2 YYNGEE.

The rearrangement links TRBV29-1 to TRBJ2-3, with a weak D call TRBD1 (6 bases). The germline V gene has CDR1 SQVTM and CDR2 ANQGSEA. The V and J ends lost 2 bases and 5 bases respectively, with 8 bases between them. CDR3 length: 12 amino acids. This chain's CDR3 is CSVEQGIDTQYF. In DNA, the CDR3 is TGCAGCGTTGAACAGGGGATAGATACGCAGTATTTT.

The rearrangement uses TRBV10-3 and TRBJ2-5; 7 positions agree with TRBD1. Germline lookup yields CDR1 ENHRY and CDR2 SYGVKD. CDR3 length: 14 residues. The V gene end was trimmed by 0 bases and the J gene end by 5 bases; junction bases not matched to a gene: 3. For the CDR3, the DNA is TGTGCCATCAGTGAGTCGACAGGGTTGGAGACCCAGTACTTC. Translated, it gives CAISESTGLETQYF.

The V and J genes are TRBV27 and TRBJ2-1, with D hard to call. From germline, CDR1 is MNHEY and CDR2 SMNVEV (reference sequence). V was clipped by 5 bases and J by 3 bases, with 14 bases between them. This CDR3 comprises 15 residues. The CDR3, as DNA: TGTGCCAGCAGTCCCACCTATTTGGACTACAATGAGCAGTTCTTC. The encoded protein is CASSPTYLDYNEQFF.

The rearrangement links TRBV11-2 to TRBJ2-1; perhaps TRBD2 as D (6 bases). The CDR3 is 15 amino acids. Germline CDR1 SGHAT, CDR2 FQNNGV. The V end lost 0 bases, the J end lost 3 bases, and 9 bases lay between the germline ends. Here the CDR3 DNA reads TGTGCCAGCAGCTTAGATGCGGGGCTCTACAATGAGCAGTTCTTC. Translation: CASSLDAGLYNEQFF.

The chain uses TRBV14 and TRBJ2-1, with no clear D. The CDR3 has 12 amino acids. Looked up from germline, CDR1 is SGHDN and CDR2 is FVKESK. The V end lost 2 bases, the J end lost 8 bases, and 7 bases lay between the germline ends. The CDR3 DNA follows: TGTGCCAGCAGCCAATGGGTCGATGAGCAGTTCTTC. Amino acid sequence: CASSQWVDEQFF.

V gene TRBV15 combines with J gene TRBJ2-3; 10 nucleotides line up with TRBD1. V dropped 5 bases and J dropped 6; count of bases not matched to a gene: 8. The CDR3 is 15 amino acids. Germline-derived CDR1 and CDR2 are LNHNV and YYDKDF (reference sequence). CDR3 nucleotides: TGTGCCACCAGCCGTCGGGACAGGGGTGGGGATACGCAGTATTTT. This encodes CATSRRDRGGDTQYF.

V is TRBV7-2 and J is TRBJ1-4, with 10 bases matching TRBD1. The germline V gene encodes CDR1 SGHTA and CDR2 FQGNSA. The CDR3 has 15 amino acids. Unmatched junction bases numbered 6, after V lost 5 bases and J lost 6 bases. The CDR3 DNA is TGTGCCAGCAGCCGGACCGGGACAGGGGATGAAAAACTGTTTTTT. Protein: CASSRTGTGDEKLFF.

V usage is TRBV29-1 and J usage is TRBJ1-2, with no clear D. The ends were cut back, 6 bases at V and 3 bases at J, with 14 bases in the middle. The CDR3 runs 13 residues. The germline gives CDR1 SQVTM, CDR2 ANQGSEA. This CDR3 is CSVSRLLDYGYTF. CDR3 sequence (DNA): TGCAGCGTGTCCAGGCTGCTCGACTATGGCTACACCTTC.

The gene calls are TRBV15 and TRBJ1-2; 8 bases fit TRBD1. CDR3 size: 15 residues. CDR1 and CDR2 from the germline V gene are LNHNV and YYDKDF (reference sequence). The V gene end was trimmed by 4 bases and the J gene end by 8 bases; junction bases not matched to a gene: 12. The CDR3 DNA reads TGTGCCACCAGCACCGACCTTCTGACAGGGGAAGGCTACACCTTC. Translating gives CATSTDLLTGEGYTF.

About this clone: Its ends do not fully match the called genes, so a read error is possible. The J gene is TRBJ2-1, the V gene TRBV2; 10 bases align to TRBD1. This CDR3 is 13 amino acids long. Germline V CDR1 and CDR2: SNHLY, FYNNEI. The CDR3 here is CASSQEMVGQGVF. The CDR3 coding sequence is TGTGCCAGCAGTCAAGAGATGGTAGGACAGGGGGTCTTC.

The chain joins TRBV4-1 to TRBJ2-1; 7 positions match TRBD2. Per germline, CDR1 MGHRA and CDR2 YSYEKL. V lost 0 bases, J lost 0 bases, and 5 bases stayed unmatched. The CDR3 runs 17 residues. The CDR3 coding sequence is TGCGCCAGCAGCCAAGATAACCAGCGGGGCTCCTACAATGAGCAGTTCTTC. Residues: CASSQDNQRGSYNEQFF.

This clone was seen just once. The junction shows a germline mismatch at one end, possibly a read error. The chain couples TRBV2 to TRBJ2-7, with 9 bases lining up with TRBD1. Germline V lookup: CDR1 SNHLY, CDR2 FYNNEI. This CDR3 is built from 11 residues. CDR3 DNA: TGTGCCAGCAGTGTAACAGGGGGCATTCCCTTC. It codes for CASSVTGGIPF.

This clone has a handful of counts. The V call is TRBV30, the J call TRBJ2-2; TRBD2 matches at 12 bases. The CDR3 is made up of 14 amino acids. The ends lost 5 bases at V and 7 bases at J; junction bases unmatched: 5. Germline V gene sequence: CDR1 GTSNPN, CDR2 SVGIG (reference sequence). As DNA, the CDR3 is TGTGCCTGGTCGGGACTAGCGGGCATCGGGGAGCTGTTTTTT. It is translated as CAWSGLAGIGELFF. The complete variable domain, with remaining parts taken from reference TRBV30 and TRBJ2-2, reads SQTIHQWPATLVQPVGSPLSLECTVEGTSNPNLYWYRQAAGRGLQLLFYSVGIGQISSEVPQNLSASRPQDRQFILSSKKLLLSDSGFYLCAWSGLAGIGELFFGEGSRLTVL.

This clone was counted between two and nine times. The chain has TRBV6-6 and TRBJ2-1; D is uncertain. Germline CDR1 and CDR2: MNHNY and SVGAGI (reference sequence). Trimming removed 6 bases at V and 6 bases at J, with 12 bases between. CDR3 size: 13 residues. The CDR3 is CASRIQPSNEQFF. In nucleotides, the CDR3 is TGTGCCAGCAGGATCCAGCCGAGCAATGAGCAGTTCTTC.

The V call is TRBV29-1, the J call TRBJ2-7; D gene unclear. Germline values: CDR1 SQVTM, CDR2 ANQGSEA. This CDR3 comprises 12 residues. V was clipped by 7 bases and J by 6 bases, with 16 bases between them. CDR3 nucleotides: TGCAGCGCCGGAAGTTCCAGTTTCGAGCAGTACTTC. It yields the protein CSAGSSSFEQYF.

This clone was recorded at least ten times. The rearrangement joins TRBV7-2 to TRBJ2-4; D tentatively fits TRBD1 or TRBD2 (5 bases each). Trimming left V 3 bases short and J 12 bases short, with 12 bases between. This CDR3 is built from 12 residues. Germline assignment: CDR1 SGHTA and CDR2 FQGNSA. The DNA of the CDR3 is TGTGCCAGCAGCTTGGGGGTTCAGGATCAGTACTTC. Protein product: CASSLGVQDQYF.